In its sample, the clone carrying this T cell receptor (beta chain) was seen many times. Its specificity is not known. TCRdb used MiXCR to reprocess the reads, holding one entry per CDR3 protein. The data show fewer than 250,000 distinct CDR3 sequences, roughly an eighth seen once. The data were taken from a study of T cell repertoires in cytomegalovirus infection. As for the study in general: Public TCR beta signatures indicated both CMV infection and matching HLA type.

Points from the study as a whole: Public TCR beta family frequency separated CMV-and-HLA carriers, including in an independent cohort. HLA-C-restricted CMV-specific TCR beta clonotypes were dominant in the ex vivo response.

V was cut by 6 bases and J by 6 bases, with 14 bases left in between. The CDR3 extends over 13 amino acids. The germline V gene encodes CDR1 MDHEN and CDR2 SYDVKM. The source is a human donor in good health (CMV status not recorded). Some clones in this sample may be carry-over from other donors' samples. This sequence joins TRBV28 and TRBJ1-1; D not certain. Sequenced: PBMCs. The CDR3 protein is CASSSGEPPEAFF. CDR3 DNA sequence: TGTGCCAGCAGCTCAGGAGAGCCCCCTGAAGCTTTCTTT.